A single sample gave rise to the 21 T cell receptor beta chains below, sequenced in a study of Tregs in tolerant kidney transplant recipients (dated by TCRdb to the late 2010s). Library preparation used the immunoSEQ multiplex PCR assay. TCRdb retrieved this table from immuneACCESS and kept in-frame rearrangements only. Not all clones are present; in checked studies, unresolved V genes account for under half, and no reason is known for the remainder. A total of roughly 99,000 clones appear in this sample, under 95% of them only once. The ten largest clones capture 0.46% of the sample. The sample's time point label, in plain terms: blood sample drawn before combined kidney and bone marrow transplant. The sequencing here drew on CD4+ T cells from blood, taken before the transplant. The receptors shown here come from a human donor who received a combined kidney and bone marrow transplant.

This rearrangement joins TRBV18 to TRBJ2-2; 8 nucleotides match TRBD1. V lost 5 bases to trimming and J lost 8 bases; unmatched junction nucleotides: 13. This CDR3 is 16 amino acids long. Germline V gene sequence: CDR1 KGHSH, CDR2 LQKENI. The CDR3 DNA follows: TGTGCCAGCTCAAAACCCGGACAGGGAGCCAAAGGGGAGCTGTTTTTT. It specifies CASSKPGQGAKGELFF.

This chain connects TRBV5-1 to TRBJ2-5; weak D call: TRBD1 (5 bases). The ends were cut back, 0 bases at V and 7 bases at J, with 16 bases in the middle. Germline-derived CDR1 and CDR2 are SGHRS and YFSETQ. The CDR3 totals 15 residues. The DNA for the CDR3 is TGCGCCAGCAGCTTGGCCGCAGGGAATGCAGGGACCCAGTACTTC. Protein product: CASSLAAGNAGTQYF.

This chain's CDR3 is CAISDTPSGVYNEQFF. The DNA of the CDR3 is TGTGCCATCAGTGACACTCCTAGCGGGGTTTACAATGAGCAGTTCTTC. The gene calls are TRBV10-3 and TRBJ2-1, with 9 bases aligning to TRBD2. Trimming cost V 3 bases and J 4 bases; bases outside gene matches: 7. Germline loops: CDR1 ENHRY, CDR2 SYGVKD. The CDR3 contains 16 residues.

The gene calls are TRBV11-2 and TRBJ2-1; 8 bases match TRBD2. Germline V gene lookup returns CDR1 SGHAT and CDR2 FQNNGV. V shed 5 bases, J shed 9 bases, and the junction held 6 bases outside the gene matches. The CDR3 covers 13 residues. The CDR3 region is CASSQGTSFEQFF. CDR3 coding DNA: TGTGCCAGCAGCCAAGGGACTAGTTTTGAGCAGTTCTTC.

The V and J genes are TRBV7-2 and TRBJ2-7, with D perhaps matching TRBD1 (6 bases). The V and J ends lost 7 bases and 2 bases respectively, with 15 bases between them. Germline CDR1 is SGHTA and CDR2 is FQGNSA. The CDR3 loop spans 14 amino acids. CDR3 nucleotides: TGTGCCAGCACCAAAATCCAGGGGCCCTACGAGCAGTACTTC. It yields the protein CASTKIQGPYEQYF.

This clone was recorded once. The chain joins TRBV6-5 to TRBJ1-1; weak D call: TRBD1 (6 bases). V lost 2 bases, J lost 7 bases, and 11 bases lay in between. Germline CDR1 and CDR2: MNHEY and SVGAGI. The CDR3 loop spans 13 amino acids. CDR3 in amino acids: CASSYRAGDEAFF. In DNA form, the CDR3 reads TGTGCCAGCAGTTACAGGGCAGGGGATGAAGCTTTCTTT.

The rearrangement joins TRBV7-8 to TRBJ1-1; 11 bases map to TRBD1. The germline V gene has CDR1 SGHVS and CDR2 FQNEAQ. J lost 10 bases, V lost 5 bases, and 6 bases had no gene match. The CDR3 has 13 amino acids. The CDR3 nucleotides are TGTGCCAGCAGCACCGGACAGGGGGCCTCAGCTTTCTTT. This sequence encodes CASSTGQGASAFF.

The rearrangement uses TRBV9 and TRBJ2-5; maybe TRBD2 (5 bases). Trimming took 3 bases from V and 2 from J, leaving 5 bases between them. The V gene's germline CDR1 is SGDLS and CDR2 YYNGEE. CDR3 size: 12 residues. Here the CDR3 reads CASSGGQETQYF. CDR3 nucleotide sequence: TGTGCCAGCAGCGGAGGGCAAGAGACCCAGTACTTC.

The DNA of the CDR3 is TGTGCCAGCAGCCCCCAGGGTAACAGCAATCAGCCCCAGCATTTT. It specifies CASSPQGNSNQPQHF. The gene calls are TRBV4-2 and TRBJ1-5, with a tentative D call TRBD1 (5 bases). The germline gives CDR1 LGHNA, CDR2 YNFKEQ. The CDR3 length is 15 residues. Trimming removed 4 bases at V and 1 base at J, with 11 bases between.

The chain couples TRBV27 to TRBJ1-2; 11 bases agree with TRBD1. Per germline, CDR1 MNHEY and CDR2 SMNVEV (reference sequence). Germline trimming cut 0 bases from V and 2 bases from J; bases unmatched to any gene: 5. CDR3 length equals 17 residues. The DNA of the CDR3 is TGTGCCAGCAGTTTATCTGGGACAGGGGGATCAAACTATGGCTACACCTTC. As protein: CASSLSGTGGSNYGYTF.

The chain combines TRBV28 with TRBJ1-5; 7 bases agree with TRBD1. Germline trimming cut 8 bases from V and 5 bases from J; bases unmatched to any gene: 6. The germline CDR1 and CDR2 sequences are MDHEN and SYDVKM. This CDR3 contains 13 residues. For the CDR3, the DNA is TGTGCCAGCTCCCCAGGGGGTCATCAGCCCCAGCATTTT. It is translated as CASSPGGHQPQHF.

The rearrangement uses TRBV11-3 and TRBJ1-4; tentative D call: TRBD1 (5 bases). With 0 bases removed from V and 2 bases from J, the gap between germline ends came to 13 bases. CDR1 is SGHNT and CDR2 is YENEEA in the germline V gene. The CDR3 contains 17 residues. DNA of the CDR3: TGTGCCAGCAGCTTAGATCCGGTGACAGCCACTAATGAAAAACTGTTTTTT. It is translated as CASSLDPVTATNEKLFF.

The V and J genes are TRBV2 and TRBJ2-3; the match to TRBD2 covers 12 bases. The germline V gene has CDR1 SNHLY and CDR2 FYNNEI. The ends lost 6 bases at V and 7 bases at J; junction bases unmatched: 11. The CDR3 spans 16 residues. CDR3 DNA sequence: TGTGCCAGCAGATCTCGGACTAGCGGGGCCCCCTATACGCAGTATTTT. It yields the protein CASRSRTSGAPYTQYF.

The rearrangement links TRBV4-3 to TRBJ2-2; D is undetermined. The V and J ends lost 2 bases and 8 bases respectively, with 9 bases between them. CDR3 length: 13 residues. Germline V gene data show CDR1 as LGHNA and CDR2 as YSLEER. Here the CDR3 reads CASSQISSGELFF. The CDR3 nucleotides read TGCGCCAGCAGCCAAATTTCGTCGGGGGAGCTGTTTTTT.

This chain links TRBV29-1 with TRBJ2-3; D is unresolved. This CDR3 has 14 amino acids. CDR1 is SQVTM, CDR2 ANQGSEA, per germline. Trimming cost V 6 bases and J 1 base, with 14 bases left between them. The CDR3 here is CSVAPGLRTDTQYF. DNA for the CDR3: TGCAGCGTCGCCCCAGGTCTTCGCACAGATACGCAGTATTTT.

The V gene is TRBV7-2, the J gene TRBJ2-6, with D tentatively TRBD2 (6 bases). Trimming shortened V by 2 bases and J by 0 bases, and 11 bases separated the two germline ends. The CDR3 is 17 residues long. The germline V gene encodes CDR1 SGHTA and CDR2 FQGNSA. CDR3 sequence: CASSLKGLSSGANVLTF. The CDR3 DNA reads TGTGCCAGCAGCTTAAAGGGACTGAGCTCTGGGGCCAACGTCCTGACTTTC.

In this sample, this clone turned up a few times. The J gene is TRBJ1-2, the V gene TRBV14, with 8 bases matching TRBD1. This CDR3 region has 13 residues. The germline V gene has CDR1 SGHDN and CDR2 FVKESK. With 3 bases clipped from V and 6 bases from J, the junction kept 3 bases outside the gene matches. The CDR3 DNA reads TGTGCCAGCAGCCAGACAGGGGAGCATGGCTACACCTTC. Encoded protein: CASSQTGEHGYTF.

The CDR3 protein is CASRDYREVTEAFF. As DNA, the CDR3 is TGTGCCAGCAGGGACTACCGAGAAGTTACTGAAGCTTTCTTT. The rearrangement uses TRBV6-5 and TRBJ1-1; D remains unclear. V was pared by 6 bases and J by 5 bases, with 16 bases between. The germline gives CDR1 MNHEY, CDR2 SVGAGI. This CDR3 is built from 14 residues.

V usage is TRBV9 and J usage is TRBJ1-2, with TRBD1 as a possible D gene (5 bases). This CDR3 is built from 17 residues. In germline, CDR1 is SGDLS, CDR2 YYNGEE. V lost 3 bases and J 1 base, leaving 19 bases between the germline ends. The CDR3 DNA follows: TGTGCCAGCAGCGCCACACCCAGGGCCGGTGGTAACTATGGCTACACCTTC. As protein: CASSATPRAGGNYGYTF.

The chain joins TRBV5-6 to TRBJ2-2; D is undetermined. The CDR3 length is 13 residues. V gave up 3 bases and J gave up 6 bases, with 9 bases separating them. The germline V gene has CDR1 SGHDT and CDR2 YYEEEE. The CDR3 DNA reads as TGTGCCAGCAGCTCCTACTTCCCCGGGGAGCTGTTTTTT. Protein: CASSSYFPGELFF.

The chain recombines TRBV6-1 with TRBJ1-2; D is perhaps TRBD1 (6 bases). This CDR3 has 13 residues. Trimming shortened V by 10 bases and J by 4 bases, and 16 bases separated the two germline ends. Germline V gene sequence: CDR1 MNHNS, CDR2 SASEGT. The CDR3 bases are TGTGCCACCATGGAGGGGGGGTTCTATGGCTACACCTTC. Amino acids: CATMEGGFYGYTF.